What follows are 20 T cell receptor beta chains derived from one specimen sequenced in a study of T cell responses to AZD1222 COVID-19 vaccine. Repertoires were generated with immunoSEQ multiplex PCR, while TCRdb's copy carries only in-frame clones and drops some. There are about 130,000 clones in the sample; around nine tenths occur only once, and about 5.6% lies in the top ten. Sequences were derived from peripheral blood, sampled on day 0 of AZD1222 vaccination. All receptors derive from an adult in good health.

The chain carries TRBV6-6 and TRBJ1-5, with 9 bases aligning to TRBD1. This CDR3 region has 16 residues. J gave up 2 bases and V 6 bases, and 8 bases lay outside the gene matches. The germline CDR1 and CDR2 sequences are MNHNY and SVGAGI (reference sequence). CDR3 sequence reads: CASSHSGQGRNQPQHF. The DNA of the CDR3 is TGTGCCAGCAGCCACTCCGGACAGGGGCGCAATCAGCCCCAGCATTTT.

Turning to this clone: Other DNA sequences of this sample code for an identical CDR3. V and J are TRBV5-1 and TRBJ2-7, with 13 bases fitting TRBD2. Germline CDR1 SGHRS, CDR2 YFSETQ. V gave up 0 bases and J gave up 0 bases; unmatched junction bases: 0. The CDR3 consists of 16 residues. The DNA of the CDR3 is TGCGCCAGCAGCTTGGGACTAGCGGGGGGCTCCTACGAGCAGTACTTC. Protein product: CASSLGLAGGSYEQYF.

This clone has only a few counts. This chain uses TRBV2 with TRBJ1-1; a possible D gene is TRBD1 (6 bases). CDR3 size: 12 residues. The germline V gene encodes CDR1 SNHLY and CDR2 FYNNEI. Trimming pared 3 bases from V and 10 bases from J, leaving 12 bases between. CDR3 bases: TGTGCCAGCAGTGACCGACAGGTAACAGCTTTCTTT. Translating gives CASSDRQVTAFF.

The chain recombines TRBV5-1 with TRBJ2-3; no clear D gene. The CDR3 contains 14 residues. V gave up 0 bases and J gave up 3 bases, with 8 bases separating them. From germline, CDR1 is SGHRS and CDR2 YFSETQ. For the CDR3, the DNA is TGCGCCAGCAGCTTGGGTGGGTTAACAGATACGCAGTATTTT. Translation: CASSLGGLTDTQYF.

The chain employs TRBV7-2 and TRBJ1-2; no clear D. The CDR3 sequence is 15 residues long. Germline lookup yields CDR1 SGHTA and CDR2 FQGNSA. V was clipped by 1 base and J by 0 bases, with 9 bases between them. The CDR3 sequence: CASSLVAASNYGYTF. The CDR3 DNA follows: TGTGCCAGCAGCTTAGTGGCAGCCTCTAACTATGGCTACACCTTC.

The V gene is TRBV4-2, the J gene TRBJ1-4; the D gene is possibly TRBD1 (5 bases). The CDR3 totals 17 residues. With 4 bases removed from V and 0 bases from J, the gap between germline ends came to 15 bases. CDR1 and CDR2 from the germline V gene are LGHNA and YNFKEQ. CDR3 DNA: TGTGCCAGCAGCCCCCTTGGAGGGGCCGCAACTAATGAAAAACTGTTTTTT. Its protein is CASSPLGGAATNEKLFF.

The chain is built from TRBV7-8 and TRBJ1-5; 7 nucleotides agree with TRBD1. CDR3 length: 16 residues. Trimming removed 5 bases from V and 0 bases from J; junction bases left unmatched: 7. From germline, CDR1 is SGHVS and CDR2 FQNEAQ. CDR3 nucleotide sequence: TGTGCCAGCAGCACCAGGGGGGGGTTTAGCAATCAGCCCCAGCATTTT. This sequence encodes CASSTRGGFSNQPQHF.

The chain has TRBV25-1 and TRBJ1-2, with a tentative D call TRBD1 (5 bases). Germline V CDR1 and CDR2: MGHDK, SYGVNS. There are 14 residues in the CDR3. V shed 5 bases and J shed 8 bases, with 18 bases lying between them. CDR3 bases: TGTGCCAGCAGTTCTTGGGGTGGGGGTGTCGGCTACACCTTC. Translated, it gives CASSSWGGGVGYTF.

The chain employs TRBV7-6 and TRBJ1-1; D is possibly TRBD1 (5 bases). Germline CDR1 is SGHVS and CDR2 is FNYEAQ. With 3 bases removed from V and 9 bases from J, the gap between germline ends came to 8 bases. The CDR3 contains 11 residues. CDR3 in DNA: TGTGCCAGCAGCTTTCGGGGACAAGCTTTCTTT. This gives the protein CASSFRGQAFF.

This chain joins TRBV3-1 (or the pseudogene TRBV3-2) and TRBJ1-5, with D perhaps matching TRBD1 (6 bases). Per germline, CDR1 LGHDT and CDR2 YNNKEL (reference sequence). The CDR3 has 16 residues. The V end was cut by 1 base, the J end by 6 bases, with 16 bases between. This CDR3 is CASSQGSRGGGQPQHF. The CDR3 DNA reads TGTGCCAGCAGCCAAGGGAGCAGGGGAGGGGGTCAGCCCCAGCATTTT.

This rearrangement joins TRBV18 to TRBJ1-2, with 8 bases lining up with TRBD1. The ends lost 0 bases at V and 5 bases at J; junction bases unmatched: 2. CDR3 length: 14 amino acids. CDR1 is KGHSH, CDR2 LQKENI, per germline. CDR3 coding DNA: TGTGCCAGCTCACCACCCCAGGGGGCATATGGCTACACCTTC. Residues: CASSPPQGAYGYTF.

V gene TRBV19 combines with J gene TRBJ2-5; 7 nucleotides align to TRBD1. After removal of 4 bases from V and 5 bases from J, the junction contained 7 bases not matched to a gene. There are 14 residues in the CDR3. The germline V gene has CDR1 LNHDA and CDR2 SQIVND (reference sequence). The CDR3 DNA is TGTGCCAGTAGTACCTACAGGGGCCGGGAGACCCAGTACTTC. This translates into CASSTYRGRETQYF. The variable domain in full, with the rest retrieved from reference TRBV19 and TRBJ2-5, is DGGITQSPKYLFRKEGQNVTLSCEQNLNHDAMYWYRQDPGQGLRLIYYSQIVNDFQKGDIAEGYSVSREKKESFPLTVTSAQKNPTAFYLCASSTYRGRETQYFGPGTRLLVL.

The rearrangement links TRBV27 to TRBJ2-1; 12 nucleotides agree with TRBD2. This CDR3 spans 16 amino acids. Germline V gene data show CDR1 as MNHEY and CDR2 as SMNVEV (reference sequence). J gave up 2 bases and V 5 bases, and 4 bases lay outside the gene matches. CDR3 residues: CASSKLAGGPYNEQFF. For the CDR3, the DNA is TGTGCCAGCAGTAAACTAGCGGGAGGACCCTACAATGAGCAGTTCTTC.

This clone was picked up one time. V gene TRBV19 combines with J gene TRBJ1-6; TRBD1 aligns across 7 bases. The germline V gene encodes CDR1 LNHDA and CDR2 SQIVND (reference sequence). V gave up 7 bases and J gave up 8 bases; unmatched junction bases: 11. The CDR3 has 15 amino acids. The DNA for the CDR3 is TGTGCCAGTACCACAACAACAGGGGCGGATTCACCCCTCCACTTT. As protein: CASTTTTGADSPLHF.

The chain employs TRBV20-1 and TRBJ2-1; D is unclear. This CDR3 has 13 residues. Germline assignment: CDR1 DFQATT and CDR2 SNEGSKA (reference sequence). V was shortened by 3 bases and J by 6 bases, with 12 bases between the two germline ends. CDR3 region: CSASHSGSNEQFF. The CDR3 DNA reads TGCAGTGCTAGTCACTCTGGAAGCAATGAGCAGTTCTTC.

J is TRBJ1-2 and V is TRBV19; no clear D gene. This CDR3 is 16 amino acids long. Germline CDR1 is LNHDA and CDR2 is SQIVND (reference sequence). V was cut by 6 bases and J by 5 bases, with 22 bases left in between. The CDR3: CASSKLPSDGDYGYTF. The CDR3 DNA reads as TGTGCCAGTAGCAAACTCCCCTCGGACGGCGATTATGGCTACACCTTC.

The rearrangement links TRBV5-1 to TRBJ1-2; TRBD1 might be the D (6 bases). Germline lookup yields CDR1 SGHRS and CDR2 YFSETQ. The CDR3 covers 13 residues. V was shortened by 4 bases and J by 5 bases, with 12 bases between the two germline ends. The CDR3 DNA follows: TGCGCCAGCAGCCTGGACAGAAATTATGGCTACACCTTC. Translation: CASSLDRNYGYTF.

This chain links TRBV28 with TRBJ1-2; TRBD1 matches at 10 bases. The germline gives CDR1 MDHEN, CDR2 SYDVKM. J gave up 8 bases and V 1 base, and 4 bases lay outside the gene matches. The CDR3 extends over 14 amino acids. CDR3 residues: CASSLYRTGGGYTF. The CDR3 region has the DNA TGTGCCAGCAGTTTATATCGGACAGGGGGGGGCTACACCTTC.

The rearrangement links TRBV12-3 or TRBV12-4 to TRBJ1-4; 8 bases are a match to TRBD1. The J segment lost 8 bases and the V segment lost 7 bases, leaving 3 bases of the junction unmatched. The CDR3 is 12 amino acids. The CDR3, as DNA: TGTGCCAGCACCGGACAGGGAGAAAAACTGTTTTTT. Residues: CASTGQGEKLFF.

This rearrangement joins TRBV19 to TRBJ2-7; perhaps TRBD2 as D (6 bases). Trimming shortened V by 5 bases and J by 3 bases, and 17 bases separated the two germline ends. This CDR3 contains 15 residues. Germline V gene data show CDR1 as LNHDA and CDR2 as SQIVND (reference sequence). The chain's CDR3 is CASSPGGGTFYEQYF. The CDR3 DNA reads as TGTGCCAGTAGTCCCGGTGGCGGGACGTTCTACGAGCAGTACTTC.